The entry below gives a single TCR beta chain sequence along with its context. The sample originates from a study of blood T cell repertoires in COVID-19. Background on the study: From the United States, Italy and Spain came samples of acute and convalescent COVID-19. From T cells, B-cell-depleted T cells, or PBMCs came the material, which was cDNA or gDNA.

V lost 4 bases and J 4 bases, leaving 11 bases between the germline ends. The CDR3 is 14 residues long. Germline V gene sequence: CDR1 LGHDT, CDR2 YNNKEL (reference sequence). In the original workflow: The authors estimated nucleated cell counts from reference gene primer amplification. TCRdb keeps only in-frame clones here, not all; method: immunoSEQ multiplex PCR. For V, J and clone size, that table is used; D and trimming come from the DNA. The table lists about 210,000 clones, 70% to 90% of them singletons, with about 5% in the top ten. The chain combines TRBV3-1 (or the pseudogene TRBV3-2) with TRBJ1-3, with D maybe TRBD1 (6 bases). Material for sequencing was peripheral blood. This sequence originates from a middle-aged woman with acute or convalescent COVID-19. CDR3 DNA: TGTGCCAGCAGCCGGGAGGGGGACGGAAACACCATATATTTT. Translating gives CASSREGDGNTIYF.